One sample yielded the 2 T cell receptor beta chains listed below, sequenced in a study of CD8 T cells in ankylosing spondylitis. Using its own MiXCR run on the 5' RACE reads, TCRdb lists one record per CDR3 protein. Of fewer than 200,000 distinct CDR3 sequences in the sample, over 15% were seen once. The source material was blood, either unsorted or a sorted T cell fraction (not recorded which). Source of these receptors: a male donor aged 10 to 35 with ankylosing spondylitis or in good health (not recorded which).

This clonotype was counted at least ten times. V and J are TRBV5-1 and TRBJ2-6; TRBD1 might be the D (6 bases). Germline-derived CDR1 and CDR2 are SGHRS and YFSETQ. Between the trimmed V and J ends, which lost 10 bases and 1 base, there was a span of 15 bases. This CDR3 has 15 residues. The CDR3 loop is CASRVGASGANVLTF. CDR3 in DNA: TGCGCCTCTCGGGTGGGGGCATCTGGGGCCAACGTCCTGACTTTC. Full variable domain (rest looked up from reference TRBV5-1 and TRBJ2-6): KAGVTQTPRYLIKTRGQQVTLSCSPISGHRSVSWYQQTPGQGLQFLFEYFSETQRNKGNFPGRFSGRQFSNSRSEMNVSTLELGDSALYLCASRVGASGANVLTFGAGSRLTVL.

The V and J genes are TRBV20-1 and TRBJ2-1; D may be TRBD2 (7 bases). The V end lost 0 bases, the J end lost 3 bases, and 15 bases lay between the germline ends. Looked up from germline, CDR1 is DFQATT and CDR2 is SNEGSKA (reference sequence). This CDR3 contains 16 residues. CDR3 sequence reads: CSARDVGGGIYNEQFF. The CDR3, as DNA: TGCAGTGCTAGAGACGTGGGAGGGGGTATCTACAATGAGCAGTTCTTC.